This T cell receptor beta chain was sequenced for a study of blood T cell repertoires in COVID-19 (dated by TCRdb to the early 2020s). Describing the broader study: Samples from collaborators originated in the United States, Italy and Spain and spanned both the acute and convalescent phases of COVID-19. The prospective study material was composed of cDNA or gDNA derived from T cells, B-cell-depleted T cells, or PBMCs. Deeply sampled blood TCRbeta repertoires from subjects exposed to, actively infected with, or recovered from COVID-19 were included in the dataset. The repertoires were made available in a free public database intended to serve as a resource for research on the immune response to SARS-CoV-2. The samples were drawn from two sources: the first 160 participants of the ongoing ImmuneRACE study, and over 950 subjects contributed by 6 global collaborators. A de-identified subject ID, COVID-19 status, age in years and sex were almost always included in the sample metadata. Where available, HLA class I and class II types were taken from metadata supplied by the sample provider and were not determined by assay-based typing.

The collaborating institutions used their own protocols to collect whole blood in K2EDTA tubes. For TCRbeta analysis, collaborators shipped samples as frozen whole blood, isolated PBMCs, or DNA extracted from either of those sample types. TCRbeta CDR3 regions were amplified from genomic DNA by means of the immunoSEQ Assay, a bias-controlled multiplex PCR. In the original analysis: The number of nucleated cells in each sample was estimated by amplification of reference gene primers within the assay. To quantify the absolute abundance of each unique TCRbeta CDR3 rearrangement, sequence reads were collapsed and filtered. For each sample, productive Simpson clonality was calculated as the square root of Simpson's diversity index across productive rearrangements. Imported from immuneACCESS, the table was reduced by TCRdb to in-frame sequences with V and J called. These copies leave out some clones; in studies compared against another copy, an unresolved V gene accounts for under half, and the cause of the remainder is not known. The V and J calls and clone size come from that table; D and trimming were worked out from the DNA. A total of 84,000 or so clones appear in this sample, around 80% of them only once. The ten largest clones add up to about 42% of the sample.

From a lookup of the germline V gene (reference sequence), CDR1 and CDR2 are SGHNT and YYREEE. V is cut back by 4 bases and J by 5 bases, with 17 bases in the junction unmatched. The CDR3 sequence holds 19 residues, the cysteine and phenylalanine included. The DNA shown is the 57-base CDR3, in frame from base 1. A note on this clone: Its binding antigen is unknown. No clone much larger than this one lies a single base away; base qualities are absent.

Results the study describes overall, beyond this receptor: Clinical and demographic metadata were provided uncurated, with the amount varying by source and participant.

The sequence joins TRBV5-4 to TRBJ2-2, with TRBD2 matching 10 junction bases. Material for sequencing was peripheral blood. This receptor was obtained from a man older than 75 with active or convalescent COVID-19. DNA sequence: TGTGCCAGCAGCGCGGCGTCGGCTAGCGGGGGATCAGGTACCGGGGAGCTGTTTTTT. Its protein product is CASSAASASGGSGTGELFF.